A single TCR beta chain is shown here with its context. What this receptor recognizes is not known. The data are from a study of cytomegalovirus exposure and HLA in healthy donors (dated by TCRdb to about 2017). Background on the whole study: According to an earlier analysis of 550 to 700 of the donors, some 180 million T cells yielded 117 million unique TCR beta sequences and more than 250 Gb of sequence data. An early release covering over 500 HLA-typed donors comprised about 310 gigabases of sequencing data and tens of millions of unique TCR sequences. Of the approximately 400 genotyped donors, 81% were placed in the genetic ancestry cluster associated with self-reported Caucasian donors. The study aimed to test whether cataloging public T cell receptors could reveal signatures of past pathogen exposure. The study profiled the T cell repertoires of under 850 subjects by immunosequencing and related them to cytomegalovirus serostatus. A separate validation cohort of approximately 130 different subjects was used in addition to the approximately 700-subject first cohort. The study combined high-throughput TCR immunosequencing, statistical association of individual TCRs with disease status, and machine learning to predict cytomegalovirus infection status. A later analysis re-analyzed previously published TCR beta repertoires from 666 donors and added high-resolution HLA genotyping to study TCR occurrence patterns. In the later analysis, no new phenotypic data were used to find candidate immune exposures; instead, reliance was placed on TCR beta sequences and their occurrence across donors. An earlier analysis of 587 of the donors used high-throughput TCR beta sequencing to judge whether each TCR beta V gene segment behaved as functional or pseudogenic. Donor age, sex, ethnicity and CMV serostatus were collected together with the repertoire data. A later genetic analysis took genome-wide SNP genotypes for about 65% of the 666 donors and used that subset as a discovery cohort. All discovery cohort repertoires had been generated using a single sequencing platform. Both class I and class II loci were covered by HLA typing, at four-digit resolution. Typing coverage varied by locus: 629-630 donors for A, B, C, DRB1 and DQB1; about 520 for DQA1; more than 600 for DPA1; roughly 470 for DPB1. Roughly 5 DR-DQ haplotypes were handled as single units for association and clustering because linkage in the cohort was strong. Among some 400 genotyped donors of the cohort, an average of around 250,000 unique TCR beta nucleotide sequences was sequenced per donor, of which about 19% were non-productive.

The cohort was made up of under 800 healthy bone marrow donors. At the time of sampling, every cohort member was nominally healthy, though immune exposures that went unrecorded were likely present. The donor was CMV seropositive and was included in the group of 270 or so seropositive cohort members. Each donor provided a peripheral blood sample, and peripheral blood mononuclear cells were used for TCR beta sequencing. The Qiagen DNeasy Blood Extraction Kit was used to extract genomic DNA from the blood cell samples. For CDR1 and CDR2, the germline V gene lists MDHEN and SYDVKM. V has 3 bases trimmed and J has 0 bases trimmed; junction bases matching no gene number 12. From cysteine to phenylalanine, the CDR3 is 19 amino acids long. The retained sequence is limited to the CDR3, 57 bases, with the frame set at the first base. The method was the immunoSEQ multiplex PCR assay. For the multiplex PCR, a mixture combining 60 forward primers for TCR Vbeta segments and 13 reverse primers for TCR Jbeta segments was used. Amplification of the CDR3 region of rearranged TCR beta genes was performed with a multiplex PCR assay on genomic DNA. The Illumina HiSeq System was used to sequence the amplified TCR beta libraries as 87-base-pair reads. On the study's bioinformatics: In a later analysis, tens of millions of unique TCR beta chains were counted across the roughly 670 repertoires, and about 9.9 million of these chains were shared by at least two donors. Raw reads were error-corrected and collapsed into unique sequences by a nearest-neighbor algorithm in which closely related sequences were merged to remove PCR and sequencing errors. To assign V, D and J gene segments, CDR3 sequences were aligned to IMGT reference sequences. For a sequence to be retained, a match of at least six nucleotides was required to both a V gene segment and a J gene segment. Rearrangements were classified as productive when the CDR3 lacked stop codons and remained in frame with V and J, and all other rearrangements were classified as non-productive. Following IMGT convention, CDR3 was defined as the stretch from the second conserved V-encoded cysteine up to the conserved J-encoded phenylalanine. Sequences without an unambiguous match to a single V gene segment were excluded from the earlier analysis of several hundred of the donors. In an earlier analysis of a few hundred of the donors, V segments were called functional above 56.7% productive rearrangements and were called segregating when the between-donor standard deviation exceeded 5%. To diagnose cytomegalovirus status from the catalog of TCR beta chain sequences, a statistical classification framework was built. V and J gene assignment, in a later analysis, came from comparing TCR nucleotide sequences with IMGT/GENE-DB human TR gene sequences. Using the TCRdist pipeline, a later analysis assigned CDR3 sequences along with most-parsimonious VDJ recombination scenarios. In a later analysis, each TCR beta chain was defined by its CDR3 amino acid sequence together with its V-gene family, and reads lacking a unique V-gene family were excluded. To address suspected cross-contamination and a sequencing artifact, a later analysis removed several hundred highly shared, low-generation-probability nucleotide sequences. A later analysis calculated a clonal expansion index for each public chain from normalized within-repertoire ranks of inferred template counts. In a later analysis, generation probabilities were computed using a VDJ recombination model fitted to out-of-frame rearrangements, and the results were checked against IGoR. A later analysis scored TCR-TCR, TCR-HLA and TCR-CMV co-occurrence with hypergeometric tests, applying a repertoire-size bias correction to TCR pairs. To estimate false discovery rates, a later analysis permuted the HLA or CMV assignments 20 times. In a later analysis, co-occurring TCRs were grouped with DBSCAN, and TCRdist sequence similarity was added when clustering was performed within HLA-allele-positive subsets. For co-occurrence clustering, repertoires with fewer than 30,000 or more than 120,000 public chains were excluded, along with 4 to 6 repertoires with anomalous nucleotide sharing. TCRdb carries this immuneACCESS record with in-frame sequences only. Its versions omit some clonotypes, under half of them owing to an unresolved V gene in the studies checked, with the rest unexplained. That table supplies the V and J calls and clone size; D and trimming were determined from the DNA. The sample table records 200,000 to 250,000 clones. The ten top clones hold about 1% of the sample.

On the study overall, not on this receptor specifically: A cluster of highly shared sequence variants was judged likely to represent a technical artifact of the sequencing pipeline. Strong co-occurrence of HLA alleles, especially DR and DQ, made assigning TCR associations to individual alleles difficult. Linkage disequilibrium might explain the correlated functional status among segregating V segments, but an unknown experimental factor could not be ruled out. HLA typing was unavailable for some donors at each locus, so association tests used only the typed subset. Some IMGT-functional V segments, including TRBV6-2 and TRBV6-3, could not be told apart with the 87-base-pair reads, so those segments were excluded. A later analysis found that HLA-associated TCR beta chains were more clonally expanded and had lower generation probabilities than equally common non-associated chains. This cohort had only TCR beta chains sequenced, and the lack of alpha or paired-chain data limited which features could be detected. A further reported finding was that TCR beta sequences accurately predicted the HLA-A and HLA-B alleles for most subjects in the first cohort. Broadly in line with IMGT annotations, most TCR beta V segments showed up in productive rearrangements about 87% or about 30% of the time in an earlier analysis of around 600 of the donors. According to a later analysis, most CMV-associated TCR beta chains appeared to be HLA-restricted, and the HLA associations seemed to be driven largely by CMV exposure. A later analysis associated 15,000 to 20,000 TCR beta sequences with specific HLA alleles at a false discovery rate of 0.05. The presence/absence analyses assumed that sequencing depth was roughly uniform across donors, and that assumption may not be true. Cytomegalovirus status was reported to be diagnosed by the classifier with high specificity and sensitivity in both the original and validation cohorts. An association between a missense DCLRE1C variant and V-gene and J-gene trimming of TCR beta chains was found in a later genetic analysis and replicated in an independent cohort. A later analysis found that TCR association rates varied across HLA loci, with DRB1 alleles showing the most associated TCRs and HLA-C alleles the fewest. The only immune exposure information available for the cohort was CMV serostatus. The authors suggested that the approach could potentially be extended to other disease states and immunological phenotypes. The study gave a list of 150 to 200 TCR beta chains associated with cytomegalovirus. A later analysis reported that several top co-occurrence clusters appeared linked to parvovirus B19, influenza, CMV and Epstein-Barr virus. In vitro tests confirmed that a few of the cytomegalovirus-associated TCR beta chains recognize cytomegalovirus antigens. In a later genetic analysis, fewer N-insertions in productive TCRs were reported among donors in an Asian-associated ancestry cluster than the roughly 640-donor mean. While some public TCRs were present in many individuals, most TCR sequences turned up only very rarely across donors. Approximately 16 rarely observed V segments, including chromosome 9 orphons, were excluded from the earlier analysis of approximately 600 of the donors because counts were too low.

The sequenced material came from PBMCs. The TCR sequence derives from a woman aged 25-40 years in good health and CMV-seropositive. The rearrangement joined TRBV28 to TRBJ1-4, and 8 junctional nucleotides match TRBD1. The DNA reads as follows: TGTGCCAGCAGTTTCTGGACAGGGAAGCATTTGGCAACTAATGAAAAACTGTTTTTT. It codes for CASSFWTGKHLATNEKLFF.